The clone carrying this TCR beta chain has just a few counts. What it binds is not known. This sample was taken from a study of cytomegalovirus exposure and HLA in healthy donors. Findings and limits, study-wide: The dataset shows that most TCR sequences were rare, while some public TCRs occurred in many donors.

This table comes from immunoSEQ multiplex PCR, and its TCRdb copy is limited to in-frame clones, with some not included. The sample includes about 280,000 clones, 88% of them seen just once. Germline CDR1 and CDR2: SGHDN and FVKESK. The germline V and J ends were trimmed by 3 bases and 3 bases, with 9 bases remaining between them. The CDR3 is 13 residues long. Separation from the roughly 670-subject first cohort characterized the roughly 110-subject validation cohort, to which the donors belonged. Sequencing was done on a sample of PBMCs. This chain connects TRBV14 to TRBJ2-7; D remains unclear. The sequence derives from a woman in her late teens or twenties in good health and CMV-seronegative. The CDR3 bases are TGTGCCAGCAGCCAGCAATCCTACTACGAGCAGTACTTC. It yields the protein CASSQQSYYEQYF.